Following are 5 T cell receptor beta chains from one sample sequenced in a study of blood T cells in healthy people across ages. Together with a sample-barcoded 5' primer, a J-beta primer mix was included in a second PCR lasting 7 to 11 cycles. TCRdb independently ran MiXCR on the 5' RACE reads; one entry per CDR3 protein. This table has around 1,000,000 distinct CDR3 sequences, 20% to 25% appearing once. These records were also assigned to another study, of T cells of mothers and their children.

Sample: blood. The source of these receptors is a girl aged 2-10 years in good health.

V gene TRBV6-5 combines with J gene TRBJ2-7, with 7 bases lining up with TRBD1. Germline CDR1 and CDR2: MNHEY and SVGAGI. The CDR3 has 13 amino acids. V shed 7 bases, J shed 5 bases, and the junction held 8 bases outside the gene matches. CDR3: CASKETGTHEQYF. Written as DNA, the CDR3 is TGTGCCAGCAAGGAGACAGGGACCCACGAGCAGTACTTC.

This clonotype was observed a few times. The junction differs from germline at one of its ends, possibly a read error. The chain couples TRBV7-2 to TRBJ2-5, with 7 positions matching TRBD2. With the DNA end fitting TRBJ2-1 better, the J assignment may be wrong. The V gene's germline CDR1 is SGHTA and CDR2 FQGNSA. The CDR3 consists of 19 residues. Here the CDR3 DNA reads TGTGCCGGCAGCTTAGAACGATTGGTCGGCGGGACTAAGGGCTATGAGCAGTTCTTC. Its translation is CAGSLERLVGGTKGYEQFF.

The V and J genes are TRBV5-1 and TRBJ2-5; TRBD1 or TRBD2 may be the D gene (5 bases each). Germline assignment: CDR1 SGHRS and CDR2 YFSETQ. The CDR3 extends over 13 amino acids. The germline V and J ends were trimmed by 3 bases and 4 bases, with 10 bases remaining between them. CDR3 DNA sequence: TGCGCCAGCAGCTGGGGGAATGGAGAGACCCAGTACTTC. It is translated as CASSWGNGETQYF. The whole variable domain, remainder taken from reference TRBV5-1 and TRBJ2-5, is KAGVTQTPRYLIKTRGQQVTLSCSPISGHRSVSWYQQTPGQGLQFLFEYFSETQRNKGNFPGRFSGRQFSNSRSEMNVSTLELGDSALYLCASSWGNGETQYFGPGTRLLVL.

The V call is TRBV20-1, the J call TRBJ1-4; D unresolved. The CDR3 totals 15 residues. Germline-derived CDR1 and CDR2 are DFQATT and SNEGSKA (reference sequence). The V and J ends lost 7 bases and 4 bases respectively, with 19 bases between them. The CDR3, as DNA: TGCAGTGGGACCCCGTCTATTGGGGATAATGAAAAACTGTTTTTT. Translation: CSGTPSIGDNEKLFF.

The chain recombines TRBV4-1 with TRBJ2-7; TRBD2 agrees at 8 bases. In germline, CDR1 is MGHRA, CDR2 YSYEKL. Trimming cost V 2 bases and J 6 bases; bases outside gene matches: 6. This CDR3 spans 14 amino acids. CDR3 sequence reads: CASSQFGTRSEQYF. The CDR3 DNA reads TGCGCCAGCAGCCAATTCGGGACTAGGAGCGAGCAGTACTTC.